The sequence of this TCR beta chain was determined in a study of cytomegalovirus exposure and HLA in healthy donors. Notes on the study in general: Most CMV-associated TCR beta chains appeared HLA-restricted in a later analysis.

The CDR3 has 11 amino acids. The germline gives CDR1 DFQATT, CDR2 SNEGSKA (reference sequence). Trimming removed 0 bases from V and 6 bases from J, with 4 bases in between. About this clone itself: Its cognate antigen is unknown.

Amplification used 60 Vbeta primers and 13 Jbeta primers. Profiling relied on immunoSEQ multiplex PCR, and the TCRdb table lists in-frame clones only, not all of them. This table has around 92,000 clones, about four fifths appearing once. This clonotype was obtained from a woman in her 70s in good health and CMV-seropositive. The chain joins TRBV20-1 to TRBJ2-3; no reliable D call. The sample was PBMCs. CDR3 residues: CSARDLDTQYF. Written as DNA, the CDR3 is TGCAGTGCTAGAGATCTCGATACGCAGTATTTT.